This T cell receptor (beta chain) was sequenced in a study of post-analysis software for immune sequencing data. Study-wide findings and caveats: A few TRBV segments appeared more often in patients than in controls, and TRBV5-6, TRBV5-1 and TRBV20-1 were among these.

The CDR3 spans 16 residues. Per germline, CDR1 MNHEY and CDR2 SVGAGI. V lost 5 bases and J lost 0; bases outside the gene matches: 6. Unique molecular identifiers were carried by the TCR beta cDNA libraries. TCRdb re-derived calls from the PCR reads in MiXCR, one entry per CDR3 protein. This sample has fewer than 850,000 distinct CDR3 sequences, with approximately 30% found just once. This clonotype occurred many times. Its matching antigen is unknown. The chain links TRBV6-5 to TRBJ2-1, with 8 bases fitting TRBD2. This clonotype was sampled from a girl aged 5-17 years with multiple sclerosis. What was sequenced was blood. CDR3 bases: TGTGCCAGCAGTCCGCGGACTAGCTTCTCCTACAATGAGCAGTTCTTC. Translated, it gives CASSPRTSFSYNEQFF.